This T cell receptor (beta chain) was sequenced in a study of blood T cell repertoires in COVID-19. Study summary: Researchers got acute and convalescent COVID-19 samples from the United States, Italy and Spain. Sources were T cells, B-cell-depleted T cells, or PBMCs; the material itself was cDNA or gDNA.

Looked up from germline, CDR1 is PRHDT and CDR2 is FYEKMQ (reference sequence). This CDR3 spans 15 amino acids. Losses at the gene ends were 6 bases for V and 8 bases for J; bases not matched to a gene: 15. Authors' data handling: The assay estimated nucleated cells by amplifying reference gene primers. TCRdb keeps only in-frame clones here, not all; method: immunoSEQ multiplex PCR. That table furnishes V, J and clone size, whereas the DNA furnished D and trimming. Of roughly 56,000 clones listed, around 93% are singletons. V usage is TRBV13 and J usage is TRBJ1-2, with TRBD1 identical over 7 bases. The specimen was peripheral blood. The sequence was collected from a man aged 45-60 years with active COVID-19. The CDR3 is CASSSPSTGLNGYTF. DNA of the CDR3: TGTGCCAGCAGTTCCCCCTCGACAGGGTTGAACGGCTACACCTTC.